This T cell receptor beta chain emerged from a study of blood T cell repertoires in COVID-19. In the study overall: Nucleic acid was either cDNA or gDNA, and it came from T cells, B-cell-depleted T cells, or PBMCs.

Participants were aged roughly 18 to 89 years from about two dozen US areas. Assignment of participants to cohorts was predicated upon participant-reported clinical history. The authors' processing: How many nucleated cells were present was estimated from reference gene primer amplification. Measured with immunoSEQ multiplex PCR; TCRdb has only the in-frame clones, and not every one. That table gives V, J and clone size, and the DNA gave D and trimming. This table holds around 130,000 clones, roughly 87% found once. The sample taken for sequencing was PBMCs or T cells enriched from blood (not recorded which). The sequence was obtained from a young man who had recovered from COVID-19.

The CDR3 sequence is CASSLGRTGIITEAFF. CDR3 coding DNA: TGTGCCAGCAGCTTAGGCAGGACAGGAATAATCACTGAAGCTTTCTTT. The chain has TRBV7-9 and TRBJ1-1, with TRBD1 matching over 7 bases. The length of the CDR3 is 16 residues. Germline lookup yields CDR1 SEHNR and CDR2 FQNEAQ (reference sequence). J was trimmed by 4 bases and V by 1 base; bases with no gene match: 9.